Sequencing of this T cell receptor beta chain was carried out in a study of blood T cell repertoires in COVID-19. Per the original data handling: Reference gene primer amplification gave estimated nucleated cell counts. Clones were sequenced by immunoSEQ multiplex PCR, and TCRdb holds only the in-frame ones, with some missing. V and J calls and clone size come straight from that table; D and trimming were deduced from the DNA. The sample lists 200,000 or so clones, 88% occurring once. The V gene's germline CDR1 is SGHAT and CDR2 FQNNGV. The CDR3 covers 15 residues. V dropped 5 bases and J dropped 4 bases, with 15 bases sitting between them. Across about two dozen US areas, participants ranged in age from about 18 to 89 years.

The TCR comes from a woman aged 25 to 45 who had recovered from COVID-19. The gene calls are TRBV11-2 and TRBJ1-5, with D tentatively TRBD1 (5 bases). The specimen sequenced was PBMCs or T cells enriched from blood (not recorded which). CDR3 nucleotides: TGTGCCAGCAGCCTAAGCGGGGGACCTAATCAGCCCCAGCATTTT. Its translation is CASSLSGGPNQPQHF.